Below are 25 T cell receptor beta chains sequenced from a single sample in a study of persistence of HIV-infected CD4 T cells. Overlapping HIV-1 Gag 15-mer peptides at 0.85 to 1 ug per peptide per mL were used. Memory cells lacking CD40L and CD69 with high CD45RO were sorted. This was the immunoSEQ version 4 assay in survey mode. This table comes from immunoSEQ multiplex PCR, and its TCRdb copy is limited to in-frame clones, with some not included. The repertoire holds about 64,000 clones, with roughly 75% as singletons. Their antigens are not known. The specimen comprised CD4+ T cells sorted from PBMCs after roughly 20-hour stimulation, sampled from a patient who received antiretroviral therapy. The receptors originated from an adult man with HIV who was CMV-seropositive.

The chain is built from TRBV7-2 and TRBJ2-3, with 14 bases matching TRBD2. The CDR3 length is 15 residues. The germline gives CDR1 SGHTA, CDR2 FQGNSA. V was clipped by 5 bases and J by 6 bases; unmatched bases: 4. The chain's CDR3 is CASSRTSGGPDTQYF. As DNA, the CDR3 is TGTGCCAGCAGCCGGACTAGCGGGGGGCCGGATACGCAGTATTTT.

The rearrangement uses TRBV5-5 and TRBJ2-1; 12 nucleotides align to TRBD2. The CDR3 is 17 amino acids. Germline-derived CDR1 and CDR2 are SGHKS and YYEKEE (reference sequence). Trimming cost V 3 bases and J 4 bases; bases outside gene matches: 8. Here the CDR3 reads CASSSRTSGALYNEQFF. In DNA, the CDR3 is TGTGCCAGCAGCTCCAGGACTAGCGGGGCCTTATACAATGAGCAGTTCTTC.

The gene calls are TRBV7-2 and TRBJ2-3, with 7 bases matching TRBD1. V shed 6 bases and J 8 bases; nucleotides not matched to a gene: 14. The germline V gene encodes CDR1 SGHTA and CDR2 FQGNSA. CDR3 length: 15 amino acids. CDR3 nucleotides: TGTGCCAGCAGACGGACAGGTTCTCGGTCTGGTACGCAGTATTTT. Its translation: CASRRTGSRSGTQYF.

The CDR3 sequence: CASSKRDRGYTF. DNA of the CDR3: TGTGCCAGTAGTAAGAGGGACCGAGGCTACACCTTC. The chain employs TRBV19 and TRBJ1-2; D might be TRBD1 (5 bases). V lost 4 bases and J lost 8, with 11 bases in between. The CDR3 is 12 amino acids. Germline V CDR1 and CDR2: LNHDA, SQIVND (reference sequence).

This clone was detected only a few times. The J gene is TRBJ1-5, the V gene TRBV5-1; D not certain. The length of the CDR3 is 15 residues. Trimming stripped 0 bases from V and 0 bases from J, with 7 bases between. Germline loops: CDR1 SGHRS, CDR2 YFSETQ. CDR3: CASSLGDYSNQPQHF. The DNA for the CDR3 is TGCGCCAGCAGCTTGGGGGATTATAGCAATCAGCCCCAGCATTTT.

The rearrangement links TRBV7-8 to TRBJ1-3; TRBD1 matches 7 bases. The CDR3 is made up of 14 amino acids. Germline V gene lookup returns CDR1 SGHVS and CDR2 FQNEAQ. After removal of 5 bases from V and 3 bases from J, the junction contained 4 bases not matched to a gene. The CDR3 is CASSPGQYGNTIYF. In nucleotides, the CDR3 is TGTGCCAGCAGCCCGGGACAGTATGGAAACACCATATATTTT. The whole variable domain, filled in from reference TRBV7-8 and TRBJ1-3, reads GAGVSQSPRYKVAKRGQDVALRCDPISGHVSLFWYQQALGQGPEFLTYFQNEAQLDKSGLPSDRFFAERPEGSVSTLKIQRTQQEDSAVYLCASSPGQYGNTIYFGEGSWLTVV.

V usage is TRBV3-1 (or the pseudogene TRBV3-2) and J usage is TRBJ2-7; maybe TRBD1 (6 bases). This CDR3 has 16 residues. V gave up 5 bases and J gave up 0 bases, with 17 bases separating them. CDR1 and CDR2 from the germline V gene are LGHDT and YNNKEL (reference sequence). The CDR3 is CASSKDSPPSSYEQYF. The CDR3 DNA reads TGTGCCAGCAGCAAGGACAGCCCCCCAAGCTCCTACGAGCAGTACTTC.

The CDR3 nucleotides read TGTGCCAGCAGCTTAGCGGACGGCTCACCCCTCCACTTT. It yields the protein CASSLADGSPLHF. V and J are TRBV7-9 and TRBJ1-6; unclear D gene. The CDR3 consists of 13 residues. Between the trimmed V and J ends, which lost 0 bases and 10 bases, there was a span of 7 bases. The germline gives CDR1 SEHNR, CDR2 FQNEAQ (reference sequence).

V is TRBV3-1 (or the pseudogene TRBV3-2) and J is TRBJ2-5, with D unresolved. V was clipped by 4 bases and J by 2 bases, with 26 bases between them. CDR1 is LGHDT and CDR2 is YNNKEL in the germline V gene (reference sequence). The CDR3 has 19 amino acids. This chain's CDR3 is CASSPRPPGPLHGQETQYF. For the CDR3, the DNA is TGTGCCAGCAGCCCACGACCCCCCGGGCCCCTGCACGGGCAAGAGACCCAGTACTTC.

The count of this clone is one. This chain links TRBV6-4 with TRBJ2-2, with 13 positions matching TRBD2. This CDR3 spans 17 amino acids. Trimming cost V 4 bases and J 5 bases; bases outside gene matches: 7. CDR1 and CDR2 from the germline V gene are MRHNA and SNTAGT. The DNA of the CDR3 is TGTGCCAGCAGTGCCCTAACTAGCGGGGGGGAGACCGGGGAGCTGTTTTTT. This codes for CASSALTSGGETGELFF.

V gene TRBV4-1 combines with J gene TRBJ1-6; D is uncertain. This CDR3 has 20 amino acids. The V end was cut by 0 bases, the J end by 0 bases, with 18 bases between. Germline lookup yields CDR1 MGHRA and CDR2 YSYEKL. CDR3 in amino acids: CASSQDYPERTGSYNSPLHF. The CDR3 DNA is TGCGCCAGCAGCCAAGATTATCCGGAACGTACCGGCTCCTATAATTCACCCCTCCACTTT.

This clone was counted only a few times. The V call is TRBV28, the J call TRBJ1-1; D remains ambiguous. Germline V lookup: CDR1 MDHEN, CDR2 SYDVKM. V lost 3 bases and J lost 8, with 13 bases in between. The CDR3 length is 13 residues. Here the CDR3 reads CASSLKPRGEAFF. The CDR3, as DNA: TGTGCCAGCAGTTTGAAACCTCGAGGGGAAGCTTTCTTT.

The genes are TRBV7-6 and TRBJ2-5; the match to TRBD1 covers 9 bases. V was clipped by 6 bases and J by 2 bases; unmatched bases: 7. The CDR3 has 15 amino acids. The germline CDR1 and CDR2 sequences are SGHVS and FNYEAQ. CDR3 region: CASSRSGTGQETQYF. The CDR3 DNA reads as TGTGCCAGCAGTCGCTCAGGGACAGGGCAAGAGACCCAGTACTTC.

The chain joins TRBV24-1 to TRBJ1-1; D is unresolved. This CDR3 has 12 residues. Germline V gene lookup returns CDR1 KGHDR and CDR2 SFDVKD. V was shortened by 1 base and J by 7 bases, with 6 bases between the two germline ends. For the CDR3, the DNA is TGTGCCACCAGTGATTTTTCCAGTGAAGCTTTCTTT. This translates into CATSDFSSEAFF.

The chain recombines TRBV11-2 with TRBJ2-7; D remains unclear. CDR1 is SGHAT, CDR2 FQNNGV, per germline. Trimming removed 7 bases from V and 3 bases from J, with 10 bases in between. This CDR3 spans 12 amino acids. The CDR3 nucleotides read TGTGCCAGCACCTCCAGCAACTACGAGCAGTACTTC. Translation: CASTSSNYEQYF.

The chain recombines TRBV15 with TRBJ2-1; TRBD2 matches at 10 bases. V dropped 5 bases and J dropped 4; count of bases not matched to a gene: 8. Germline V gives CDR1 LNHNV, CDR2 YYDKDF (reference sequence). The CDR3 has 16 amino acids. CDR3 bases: TGTGCCACCAGCTCCGCCGGGACTAGCGCTTACAATGAGCAGTTCTTC. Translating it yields CATSSAGTSAYNEQFF. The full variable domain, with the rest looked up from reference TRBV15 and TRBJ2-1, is DAMVIQNPRYQVTQFGKPVTLSCSQTLNHNVMYWYQQKSSQAPKLLFHYYDKDFNNEADTPDNFQSRRPNTSFCFLDIRSPGLGDTAMYLCATSSAGTSAYNEQFFGPGTRLTVL.

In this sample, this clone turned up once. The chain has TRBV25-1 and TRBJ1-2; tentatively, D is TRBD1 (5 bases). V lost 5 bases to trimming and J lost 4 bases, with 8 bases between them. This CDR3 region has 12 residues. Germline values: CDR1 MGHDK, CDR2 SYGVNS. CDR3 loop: CASSLGGYGYTF. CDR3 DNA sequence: TGTGCCAGCAGTCTTGGGGGCTATGGCTACACCTTC.

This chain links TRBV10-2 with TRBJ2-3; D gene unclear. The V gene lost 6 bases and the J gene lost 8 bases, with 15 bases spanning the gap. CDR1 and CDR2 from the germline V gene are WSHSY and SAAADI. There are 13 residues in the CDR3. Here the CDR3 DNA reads TGCGCCAGCAGGGACGGACCCGGTGGTACGCAGTATTTT. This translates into CASRDGPGGTQYF.

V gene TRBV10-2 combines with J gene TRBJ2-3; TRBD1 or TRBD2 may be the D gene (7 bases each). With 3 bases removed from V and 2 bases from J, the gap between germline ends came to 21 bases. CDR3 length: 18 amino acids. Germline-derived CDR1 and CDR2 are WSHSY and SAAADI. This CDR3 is CASSEHKGAGASTDTQYF. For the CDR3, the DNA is TGCGCCAGCAGTGAACACAAGGGGGCGGGGGCGTCCACAGATACGCAGTATTTT.

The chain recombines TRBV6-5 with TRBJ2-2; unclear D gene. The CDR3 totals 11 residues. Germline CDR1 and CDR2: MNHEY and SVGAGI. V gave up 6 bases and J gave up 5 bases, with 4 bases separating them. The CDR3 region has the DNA TGTGCCAGCAGGTCAACCGGGGAGCTGTTTTTT. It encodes CASRSTGELFF.

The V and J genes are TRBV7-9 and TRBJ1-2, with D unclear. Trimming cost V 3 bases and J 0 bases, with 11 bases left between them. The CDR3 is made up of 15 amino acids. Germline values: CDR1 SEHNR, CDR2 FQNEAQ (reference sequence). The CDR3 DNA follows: TGTGCCAGCAGCTTGGCGGAGTTAGCTAACTATGGCTACACCTTC. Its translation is CASSLAELANYGYTF.

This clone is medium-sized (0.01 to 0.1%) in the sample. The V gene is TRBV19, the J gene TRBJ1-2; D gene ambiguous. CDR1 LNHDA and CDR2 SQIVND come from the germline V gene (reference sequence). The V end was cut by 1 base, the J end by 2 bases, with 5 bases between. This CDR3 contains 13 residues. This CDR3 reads CASSIGRNYGYTF. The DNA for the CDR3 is TGTGCCAGTAGTATAGGCAGGAACTATGGCTACACCTTC.

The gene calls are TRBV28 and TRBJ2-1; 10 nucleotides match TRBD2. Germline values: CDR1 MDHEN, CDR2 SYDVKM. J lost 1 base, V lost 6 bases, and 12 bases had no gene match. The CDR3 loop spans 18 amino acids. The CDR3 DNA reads TGTGCCAGCAGCTTCTTCAGCAGCGGGGGGGCGTCCTACAATGAGCAGTTCTTC. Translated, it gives CASSFFSSGGASYNEQFF. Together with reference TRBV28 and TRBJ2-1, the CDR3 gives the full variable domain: DVKVTQSSRYLVKRTGEKVFLECVQDMDHENMFWYRQDPGLGLRLIYFSYDVKMKEKGDIPEGYSVSREKKERFSLILESASTNQTSMYLCASSFFSSGGASYNEQFFGPGTRLTVL.

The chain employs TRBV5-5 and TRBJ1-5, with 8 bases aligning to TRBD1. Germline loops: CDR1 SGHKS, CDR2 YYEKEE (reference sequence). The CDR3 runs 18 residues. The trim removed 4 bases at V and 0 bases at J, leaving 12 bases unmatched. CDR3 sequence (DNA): TGTGCCAGCAGCCGTGGCTTACAGGGGGGTAATAGCAATCAGCCCCAGCATTTT. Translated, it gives CASSRGLQGGNSNQPQHF.

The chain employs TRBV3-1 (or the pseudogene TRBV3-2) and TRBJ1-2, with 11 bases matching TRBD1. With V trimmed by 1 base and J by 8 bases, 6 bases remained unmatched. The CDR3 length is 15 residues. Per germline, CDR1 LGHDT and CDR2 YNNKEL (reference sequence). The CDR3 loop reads CASSQGSGQGVGYTF. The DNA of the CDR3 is TGTGCCAGCAGCCAAGGATCGGGACAGGGGGTCGGCTACACCTTC.